These 3 T cell receptor beta chains were all obtained from the same sample, sequenced in a study of graft-versus-host responses after intestinal transplantation. Profiled with immunoSEQ multiplex PCR; TCRdb holds only in-frame clones, not every one. This table has more than 15,000 clones, around 79% appearing once. The starting material, graft tissue, was processed to release intraepithelial and lamina propria lymphocytes. Sequenced here: ileum tissue, sampled roughly 460 days after intestinal transplant. The receptors come from a human patient who received an intestinal transplant, so some T cells may come from the graft donor.

This chain joins TRBV6-6 and TRBJ2-5; D is undetermined. The CDR3 is 11 amino acids. The V gene's germline CDR1 is MNHNY and CDR2 SVGAGI (reference sequence). V was trimmed by 7 bases and J by 5 bases, leaving 8 bases between them. CDR3 in amino acids: CASTDGETQYF. In DNA form, the CDR3 reads TGTGCCAGCACCGACGGCGAGACCCAGTACTTC.

The rearrangement uses TRBV9 and TRBJ2-1, with D perhaps matching TRBD1 or TRBD2 (5 bases each). V was trimmed by 3 bases and J by 3 bases, leaving 10 bases between them. This CDR3 is built from 14 residues. The germline CDR1 and CDR2 sequences are SGDLS and YYNGEE. DNA of the CDR3: TGTGCCAGCAGCGCCGGGACCAGCTACAATGAGCAGTTCTTC. Translation: CASSAGTSYNEQFF.

The V and J genes are TRBV6-5 and TRBJ2-7; no definite D call. Germline V gives CDR1 MNHEY, CDR2 SVGAGI. This CDR3 spans 12 amino acids. V lost 0 bases, J lost 5 bases, and 5 bases lay in between. CDR3 protein: CASSYSENEQYF. The DNA of the CDR3 is TGTGCCAGCAGTTACTCGGAAAACGAGCAGTACTTC.